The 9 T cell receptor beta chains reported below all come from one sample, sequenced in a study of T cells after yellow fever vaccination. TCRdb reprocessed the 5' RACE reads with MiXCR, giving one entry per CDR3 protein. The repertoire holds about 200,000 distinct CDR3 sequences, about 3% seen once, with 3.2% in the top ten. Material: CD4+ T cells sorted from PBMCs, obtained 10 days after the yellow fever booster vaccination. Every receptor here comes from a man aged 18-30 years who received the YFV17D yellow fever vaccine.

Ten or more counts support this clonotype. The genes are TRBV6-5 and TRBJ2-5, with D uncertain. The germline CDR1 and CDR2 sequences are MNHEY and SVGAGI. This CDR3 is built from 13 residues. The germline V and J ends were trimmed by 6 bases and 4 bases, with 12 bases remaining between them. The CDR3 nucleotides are TGTGCCAGCAGCCCATTCCAAGGAGAGACCCAGTACTTC. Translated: CASSPFQGETQYF.

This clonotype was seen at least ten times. CDR3 sequence: CSARDEFQGEKKLFF. CDR3 bases: TGCAGTGCTAGAGATGAGTTTCAGGGGGAGAAAAAACTGTTTTTT. The chain has TRBV20-1 and TRBJ1-4; TRBD1 matches at 7 bases. The CDR3 is made up of 15 amino acids. With V trimmed by 0 bases and J by 9 bases, 10 bases remained unmatched. CDR1 and CDR2 (germline): DFQATT, SNEGSKA (reference sequence).

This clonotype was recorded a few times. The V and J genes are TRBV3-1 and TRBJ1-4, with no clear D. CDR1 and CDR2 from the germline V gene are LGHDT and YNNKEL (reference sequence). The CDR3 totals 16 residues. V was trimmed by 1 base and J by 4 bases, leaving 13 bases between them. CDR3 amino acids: CASSQGPAVVNEKLFF. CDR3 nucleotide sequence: TGTGCCAGCAGCCAAGGGCCCGCAGTCGTTAATGAAAAACTGTTTTTT.

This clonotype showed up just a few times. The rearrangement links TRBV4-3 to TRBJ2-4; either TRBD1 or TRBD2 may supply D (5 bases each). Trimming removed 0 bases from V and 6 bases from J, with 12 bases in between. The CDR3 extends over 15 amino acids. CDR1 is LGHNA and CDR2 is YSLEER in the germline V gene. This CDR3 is CASSQERAGRNIQYF. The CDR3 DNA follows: TGCGCCAGCAGCCAAGAAAGGGCAGGGAGAAACATTCAGTACTTC.

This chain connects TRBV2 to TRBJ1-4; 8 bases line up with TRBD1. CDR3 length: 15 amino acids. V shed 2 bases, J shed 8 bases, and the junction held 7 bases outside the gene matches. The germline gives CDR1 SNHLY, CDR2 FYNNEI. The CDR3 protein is CASSEQAGGSEKLFF. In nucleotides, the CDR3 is TGTGCCAGCAGTGAACAGGCAGGGGGCTCGGAAAAACTGTTTTTT.

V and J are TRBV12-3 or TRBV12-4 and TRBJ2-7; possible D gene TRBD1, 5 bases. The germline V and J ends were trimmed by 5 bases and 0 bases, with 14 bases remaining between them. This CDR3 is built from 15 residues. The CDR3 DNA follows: TGTGCCAGCAGTCCCCAACAGGCCCCCTCCTACGAGCAGTACTTC. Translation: CASSPQQAPSYEQYF.

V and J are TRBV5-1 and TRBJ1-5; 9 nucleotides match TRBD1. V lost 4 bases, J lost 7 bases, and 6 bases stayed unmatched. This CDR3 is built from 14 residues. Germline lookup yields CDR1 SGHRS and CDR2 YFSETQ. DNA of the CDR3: TGCGCCAGCAGCCCACGGACAGGGGAACAGCCCCAGCATTTT. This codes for CASSPRTGEQPQHF.

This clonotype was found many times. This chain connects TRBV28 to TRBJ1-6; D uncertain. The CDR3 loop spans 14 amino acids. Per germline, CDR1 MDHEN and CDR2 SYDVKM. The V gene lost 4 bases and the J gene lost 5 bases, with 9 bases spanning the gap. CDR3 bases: TGTGCCAGCAGTTCGGACGGGGATAATTCACCCCTCCACTTT. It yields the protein CASSSDGDNSPLHF.

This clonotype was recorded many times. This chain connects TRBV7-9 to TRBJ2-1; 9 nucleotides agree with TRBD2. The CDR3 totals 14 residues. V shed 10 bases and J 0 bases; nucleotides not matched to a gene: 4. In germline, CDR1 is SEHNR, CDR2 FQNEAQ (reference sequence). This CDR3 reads CAIAGEPSYNEQFF. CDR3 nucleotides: TGTGCCATAGCGGGGGAGCCCTCCTACAATGAGCAGTTCTTC.